Each of the 30 T cell receptor beta chains below was sequenced from the same sample in a study of T-cell reconstitution after alpha-beta-depleted transplantation in children (dated by TCRdb to the mid-2010s). Receptor amplification or capture employed PCR. Sequencing was performed on an Illumina HiSeq 2500. To normalize quantification of the TCRbeta repertoire, the TCR libraries were built with molecular barcoding that relied on unique molecular identifiers. The public reads were run again by TCRdb, first through fastp at Q25 and then through MiXCR, and only productive beta chains were kept. Identical CDR3 protein sequences are pooled into one entry, listed with their most common genes and DNA. In this sample the table shows about 980,000 distinct CDR3 sequences, about 29% of which occur a single time. The top ten constitute about 28% of the sample. The sample's treatment or condition label, in plain terms: allogeneic hematopoietic cell transplantation with graft depleted of TCRalphabeta T cells and CD19 B cells.

The sequences come from PBMCs, mostly from graft donor cells, collected 360 days after TCRalphabeta/CD19-depleted stem cell transplant. These receptors were taken from a boy in the first two years of life who had a stem cell transplant for SCID, so the T cells may come from the graft donor.

The rearrangement joins TRBV7-6 to TRBJ2-1; 8 bases agree with TRBD2. After removal of 2 bases from V and 0 bases from J, the junction contained 6 bases not matched to a gene. CDR1 SGHVS and CDR2 FNYEAQ come from the germline V gene. CDR3 length: 17 residues. Here the CDR3 reads CASSLLGRGVSYNEQFF. The DNA of the CDR3 is TGTGCCAGCAGCTTATTGGGGCGGGGGGTCTCCTACAATGAGCAGTTCTTC.

The V gene is TRBV10-2, the J gene TRBJ2-7; 8 nucleotides align to TRBD1. With V trimmed by 3 bases and J by 4 bases, 11 bases remained unmatched. The length of the CDR3 is 16 residues. Germline V gene sequence: CDR1 WSHSY, CDR2 SAAADI. The CDR3 DNA reads as TGCGCCAGCAGTGATTACGGACAGGGCACCACGTACGAGCAGTACTTC. This gives the protein CASSDYGQGTTYEQYF.

V and J are TRBV29-1 and TRBJ2-5, with D possibly matching TRBD2 (6 bases). V lost 4 bases and J 5 bases, leaving 17 bases between the germline ends. The CDR3 runs to 14 residues. Germline values: CDR1 SQVTM, CDR2 ANQGSEA. CDR3 in DNA: TGCAGCGTTGGGAGGGGCATCCTCGGGGAGACCCAGTACTTC. This encodes CSVGRGILGETQYF.

This clonotype was counted a few times. The chain couples TRBV7-2 to TRBJ2-3, with 8 bases matching TRBD2. V trimming: 4 bases; J trimming: 2 bases; junction bases outside the gene matches: 5. Per germline, CDR1 SGHTA and CDR2 FQGNSA. The length of the CDR3 is 15 residues. CDR3 sequence (DNA): TGTGCCAGCAGCTATAACGGGGGGGTCACAGATACGCAGTATTTT. Its protein product is CASSYNGGVTDTQYF. Looking up the rest from reference TRBV7-2 and TRBJ2-3 gives the full variable domain: GAGVSQSPSNKVTEKGKDVELRCDPISGHTALYWYRQSLGQGLEFLIYFQGNSAPDKSGLPSDRFSAERTGGSVSTLTIQRTQQEDSAVYLCASSYNGGVTDTQYFGPGTRLTVL.

This clonotype was counted between two and nine times. This rearrangement joins TRBV7-9 to TRBJ1-5; no reliable D call. CDR1 and CDR2 from the germline V gene are SEHNR and FQNEAQ (reference sequence). The CDR3 spans 15 residues. Trimming removed 4 bases at V and 5 bases at J, with 15 bases between. This CDR3 is CASSSGASFDQPQHF. The CDR3 nucleotides read TGTGCCAGCAGCTCCGGAGCTAGTTTCGATCAGCCCCAGCATTTT.

This clonotype was detected a few times. V gene TRBV9 combines with J gene TRBJ2-5, with D maybe TRBD2 (7 bases). CDR1 and CDR2 from the germline V gene are SGDLS and YYNGEE. The CDR3 is 14 amino acids. V dropped 0 bases and J dropped 4 bases, with 10 bases sitting between them. Here the CDR3 reads CASSVEGGGETQYF. The CDR3 bases are TGTGCCAGCAGCGTAGAGGGAGGGGGAGAGACCCAGTACTTC. Together with reference TRBV9 and TRBJ2-5, the CDR3 gives the full variable domain: DSGVTQTPKHLITATGQRVTLRCSPRSGDLSVYWYQQSLDQGLQFLIQYYNGEERAKGNILERFSAQQFPDLHSELNLSSLELGDSALYFCASSVEGGGETQYFGPGTRLLVL.

This chain connects TRBV9 to TRBJ1-1; D call uncertain. Germline V gene data show CDR1 as SGDLS and CDR2 as YYNGEE. This CDR3 contains 14 residues. V was pared by 4 bases and J by 1 base, with 11 bases between. CDR3 coding DNA: TGTGCCAGCAGCTCGTCTCCTTCGAACACTGAAGCTTTCTTT. This translates into CASSSSPSNTEAFF.

This clonotype came up many times. The V call is TRBV20-1, the J call TRBJ2-3; 8 bases map to TRBD2. Germline-derived CDR1 and CDR2 are DFQATT and SNEGSKA (reference sequence). The ends lost 3 bases at V and 6 bases at J; junction bases unmatched: 8. This CDR3 spans 14 amino acids. CDR3 loop: CSARFPKRGDTQYF. In nucleotides, the CDR3 is TGCAGTGCTAGGTTCCCTAAGCGGGGGGATACGCAGTATTTT.

This clonotype turned up a few times. The chain employs TRBV12-3 or TRBV12-4 and TRBJ1-6; the D gene is possibly TRBD1 (5 bases). The germline V and J ends were trimmed by 5 bases and 1 base, with 12 bases remaining between them. The CDR3 runs to 16 residues. CDR3 sequence: CASSPSRGSYNSPLHF. DNA for the CDR3: TGTGCCAGCAGTCCCAGCCGGGGGTCCTATAATTCACCCCTCCACTTT.

V usage is TRBV5-1 and J usage is TRBJ1-2, with D perhaps TRBD1 (5 bases). In germline, CDR1 is SGHRS, CDR2 YFSETQ. The CDR3 has 13 residues. V lost 0 bases, J lost 6 bases, and 9 bases lay in between. The CDR3 bases are TGCGCCAGCAGCTTGGCCAGGGTGGATGGCTACACCTTC. Translated, it gives CASSLARVDGYTF.

The table lists this clonotype with a few counts. The chain couples TRBV6-6 to TRBJ1-5, with TRBD1 matching 7 bases. Germline V gene data show CDR1 as MNHNY and CDR2 as SVGAGI (reference sequence). J was trimmed by 7 bases and V by 3 bases; bases with no gene match: 3. The CDR3 runs to 13 residues. In DNA, the CDR3 is TGTGCCAGCAGTTATGGCAGGGGGCAGCCCCAGCATTTT. This encodes CASSYGRGQPQHF.

V usage is TRBV2 and J usage is TRBJ2-7, with 7 bases lining up with TRBD1. CDR1 and CDR2 from the germline V gene are SNHLY and FYNNEI. The CDR3 has 16 residues. Losses at the gene ends were 0 bases for V and 5 bases for J; bases not matched to a gene: 10. The CDR3 is CASSEAPRTGEDEQYF. In nucleotides, the CDR3 is TGTGCCAGCAGTGAAGCTCCTAGAACAGGGGAAGACGAGCAGTACTTC.

This clonotype was picked up a small number of times. J is TRBJ1-5 and V is TRBV6-5; 9 bases fit TRBD1. The CDR3 loop spans 15 amino acids. Germline CDR1 MNHEY, CDR2 SVGAGI. V trimming: 7 bases; J trimming: 7 bases; junction bases outside the gene matches: 11. DNA for the CDR3: TGTGCCAGCACGTCCGGGACAGGGAGTAGGCAGCCCCAGCATTTT. It encodes CASTSGTGSRQPQHF.

A few counts support this clonotype. The chain recombines TRBV20-1 with TRBJ2-7; 11 bases map to TRBD2. CDR3 length: 13 residues. The J segment lost 4 bases and the V segment lost 3 bases, leaving 2 bases of the junction unmatched. CDR1 and CDR2 (germline): DFQATT, SNEGSKA (reference sequence). The CDR3 is CSARIAGGYEQYF. Here the CDR3 DNA reads TGCAGTGCTAGGATAGCGGGGGGGTACGAGCAGTACTTC.

This clonotype was seen ten or more times. The V gene is TRBV3-2, the J gene TRBJ2-1. TRBV3-2 is flagged as a pseudogene. This CDR3 comprises 18 residues. For the CDR3, the DNA is TGTGCCAGCAGCCAAGAGCAGGCGGTAGGGAGCTCCTACAATGAGCAGTTCTTC. This encodes CASSQEQAVGSSYNEQFF.

This chain uses TRBV6-5 with TRBJ2-3; TRBD1 aligns across 7 bases. This CDR3 is built from 16 residues. V shed 2 bases and J 2 bases; nucleotides not matched to a gene: 7. Germline CDR1 reads MNHEY; CDR2 reads SVGAGI. The CDR3 DNA reads as TGTGCCAGCAGTTACCTCCACAGGGGCTTCACAGATACGCAGTATTTT. Its translation: CASSYLHRGFTDTQYF.

The V gene is TRBV27, the J gene TRBJ2-1; 8 nucleotides match TRBD1. This CDR3 region has 19 residues. CDR1 and CDR2 (germline): MNHEY, SMNVEV (reference sequence). V shed 7 bases and J 8 bases; nucleotides not matched to a gene: 25. This CDR3 is CASTETPDRVFFSPHEQFF. DNA for the CDR3: TGTGCCAGCACGGAAACGCCGGACAGGGTTTTCTTCAGTCCCCATGAGCAGTTCTTC.

This CDR3 reads CASSQGRTGAVYGYTF. CDR3 sequence (DNA): TGCGCCAGCAGCCAAGGGAGAACGGGGGCCGTCTATGGCTACACCTTC. This chain joins TRBV4-1 and TRBJ1-2; weak D call: TRBD1 (6 bases). Per germline, CDR1 MGHRA and CDR2 YSYEKL. This CDR3 has 16 amino acids. V dropped 1 base and J dropped 4 bases, with 16 bases sitting between them.

The chain couples TRBV9 to TRBJ2-5; tentative D call: TRBD2 (6 bases). The germline V gene encodes CDR1 SGDLS and CDR2 YYNGEE. There are 15 residues in the CDR3. V lost 2 bases to trimming and J lost 5 bases, with 16 bases between them. The CDR3 sequence: CASSVATSLWETQYF. CDR3 DNA: TGTGCCAGCAGCGTGGCGACTAGTCTGTGGGAGACCCAGTACTTC.

This rearrangement joins TRBV18 to TRBJ1-4, with 10 bases that match TRBD1. Trimming took 3 bases from V and 7 from J; bases not matched to a gene: 14. Germline V CDR1 and CDR2: KGHSH, LQKENI. The CDR3 extends over 18 amino acids. The CDR3 coding sequence is TGTGCCAGCTCACCTTTGACCGGGACAGGGGCCTTTGGTGAAAAACTGTTTTTT. It translates to CASSPLTGTGAFGEKLFF. The variable domain in full, completed from reference TRBV18 and TRBJ1-4, reads NAGVMQNPRHLVRRRGQEARLRCSPMKGHSHVYWYRQLPEEGLKFMVYLQKENIIDESGMPKERFSAEFPKEGPSILRIQQVVRGDSAAYFCASSPLTGTGAFGEKLFFGSGTQLSVL.

CDR3 sequence: CASSLAASGGASGELFF. The CDR3 nucleotides read TGTGCCAGCAGCTTAGCCGCTAGCGGGGGGGCCAGCGGGGAGCTGTTTTTT. This chain connects TRBV7-2 to TRBJ2-2; the match to TRBD2 covers 12 bases. V trimming: 0 bases; J trimming: 7 bases; junction bases outside the gene matches: 6. The CDR3 runs to 17 residues. Per germline, CDR1 SGHTA and CDR2 FQGNSA.

CDR3 DNA: TGTGCCAGCAGCGTAGAAGGTCGGGCTTACAGCCCAGATACGCAGTATTTT. Amino acids: CASSVEGRAYSPDTQYF. This sequence joins TRBV9 and TRBJ2-3, with D unclear. The CDR3 is 17 amino acids. The ends were cut back, 0 bases at V and 4 bases at J, with 18 bases in the middle. Looked up from germline, CDR1 is SGDLS and CDR2 is YYNGEE.

This clonotype was recorded only once. The chain links TRBV7-3 to TRBJ2-1; 12 bases agree with TRBD2. Unmatched junction bases numbered 10, after V lost 9 bases and J lost 10 bases. Germline CDR1 is SGHTA and CDR2 is FQGTGA. This CDR3 spans 14 amino acids. The CDR3 DNA is TGTGCCAGTGCTAGCGGGGGGGCCCAACGAGAGCAGTTCTTC. Translated, it gives CASASGGAQREQFF. Supplemented by reference TRBV7-3 and TRBJ2-1, the full variable domain reads GAGVSQTPSNKVTEKGKYVELRCDPISGHTALYWYRQSLGQGPEFLIYFQGTGAADDSGLPNDRFFAVRPEGSVSTLKIQRTERGDSAVYLCASASGGAQREQFFGPGTRLTVL.

The CDR3 here is CASRKLAGGQDTQYF. DNA of the CDR3: TGTGCCAGCAGAAAATTAGCGGGGGGGCAAGATACGCAGTATTTT. The chain carries TRBV12-3 or TRBV12-4 and TRBJ2-3; 11 bases fit TRBD2. V was pared by 6 bases and J by 5 bases, with 7 bases of the junction left unmatched. CDR3 size: 15 residues.

This clonotype was counted between two and nine times. V usage is TRBV5-1 and J usage is TRBJ2-1; 8 nucleotides agree with TRBD1. The CDR3 has 13 residues. Looked up from germline, CDR1 is SGHRS and CDR2 is YFSETQ. V lost 4 bases and J lost 8; bases outside the gene matches: 5. In nucleotides, the CDR3 is TGCGCCAGCAGCGGGACAGGATTTTATGAGCAGTTCTTC. This translates into CASSGTGFYEQFF.

This clonotype has a handful of counts. The chain links TRBV10-3 to TRBJ2-1; 10 positions match TRBD1. The CDR3 covers 14 residues. Germline values: CDR1 ENHRY, CDR2 SYGVKD. J was trimmed by 3 bases and V by 8 bases; bases with no gene match: 4. CDR3 residues: CAIQGDRGYNEQFF. The CDR3 DNA reads as TGTGCCATCCAGGGGGACAGGGGCTACAATGAGCAGTTCTTC.

The chain couples TRBV12-3 or TRBV12-4 to TRBJ2-1; D not certain. Trimming took 5 bases from V and 2 from J, leaving 7 bases between them. This CDR3 spans 13 amino acids. In DNA, the CDR3 is TGTGCCAGCAGTGGCAGGACCTACAATGAGCAGTTCTTC. Amino acids: CASSGRTYNEQFF.

This clonotype was detected only a few times. J is TRBJ2-7 and V is TRBV9; D is possibly TRBD1 (6 bases). Germline CDR1 and CDR2: SGDLS and YYNGEE. The V end lost 0 bases, the J end lost 5 bases, and 12 bases lay between the germline ends. The CDR3 is made up of 14 amino acids. CDR3 amino acids: CASSVGHRDDEQYF. The CDR3 nucleotides are TGTGCCAGCAGCGTAGGCCACAGGGACGACGAGCAGTACTTC. The full variable domain, in which reference TRBV9 and TRBJ2-7 provide the parts outside the CDR3, is DSGVTQTPKHLITATGQRVTLRCSPRSGDLSVYWYQQSLDQGLQFLIQYYNGEERAKGNILERFSAQQFPDLHSELNLSSLELGDSALYFCASSVGHRDDEQYFGPGTRLTVT.

This chain connects TRBV6-1 to TRBJ1-3; D perhaps matches TRBD1 (5 bases). Germline CDR1 MNHNS, CDR2 SASEGT. Trimming left V 8 bases short and J 7 bases short, with 24 bases between. The CDR3 covers 16 residues. CDR3 amino acids: CASRTQQDLFRNTIYF. As DNA, the CDR3 is TGTGCCAGCCGAACACAACAGGACCTCTTTCGGAACACCATATATTTT.

V and J are TRBV29-1 and TRBJ1-1; possible D gene TRBD1, 5 bases. Germline V lookup: CDR1 SQVTM, CDR2 ANQGSEA. The ends were cut back, 4 bases at V and 3 bases at J, with 18 bases in the middle. This CDR3 has 15 residues. In DNA form, the CDR3 reads TGCAGCGTTGGGGGCAAGGGCGGCGTTTACACTGAAGCTTTCTTT. This encodes CSVGGKGGVYTEAFF. Full variable domain (rest looked up from reference TRBV29-1 and TRBJ1-1): SAVISQKPSRDICQRGTSLTIQCQVDSQVTMMFWYRQQPGQSLTLIATANQGSEATYESGFVIDKFPISRPNLTFSTLTVSNMSPEDSSIYLCSVGGKGGVYTEAFFGQGTRLTVV.